Listed here are 13 T cell receptor beta chains from one sample, sequenced in a study of blood T cell repertoires in COVID-19. The data were produced by immunoSEQ multiplex PCR, yet TCRdb's version contains in-frame clones alone and is incomplete. Found here are 350,000 to 450,000 clones, 90% to 95% of them singletons; the top ten hold about 0.9%. The specimen was PBMCs or T cells enriched from blood (not recorded which). These receptors were obtained from a woman between 35 and 50 years old who had been exposed to COVID-19.

This rearrangement joins TRBV5-5 to TRBJ1-4, with no clear D. V gave up 0 bases and J gave up 4 bases, with 4 bases separating them. The CDR3 covers 13 residues. Germline V gene data show CDR1 as SGHKS and CDR2 as YYEKEE (reference sequence). The CDR3 region is CASSLVYNEKLFF. CDR3 bases: TGTGCCAGCAGCTTGGTCTATAATGAAAAACTGTTTTTT.

The rearrangement joins TRBV24-1 to TRBJ2-2, with D possibly being TRBD2 (5 bases). The CDR3 covers 13 residues. The germline CDR1 and CDR2 sequences are KGHDR and SFDVKD. Trimming took off 7 bases at V and 4 bases at J, with 9 bases between the two ends. This CDR3 reads CATRGSGTGELFF. CDR3 bases: TGTGCCACCAGGGGGAGCGGCACCGGGGAGCTGTTTTTT.

V and J are TRBV15 and TRBJ1-6; tentatively, D is TRBD1 (5 bases). This CDR3 contains 12 residues. CDR1 and CDR2 from the germline V gene are LNHNV and YYDKDF (reference sequence). Trimming left V 2 bases short and J 10 bases short, with 6 bases between. In DNA form, the CDR3 reads TGTGCCACCAGCAGAAGGGGCTCACCCCTCCACTTT. Translating it yields CATSRRGSPLHF.

The gene calls are TRBV18 and TRBJ2-7, with D possibly TRBD2 on 5 matching bases. Trimming stripped 4 bases from V and 5 bases from J, with 12 bases between. Germline CDR1 reads KGHSH; CDR2 reads LQKENI. The CDR3 length is 13 residues. CDR3 in amino acids: CASSLPRGDEQYF. CDR3 DNA: TGTGCCAGCTCACTCCCTCGGGGAGACGAGCAGTACTTC.

J is TRBJ1-3 and V is TRBV15; weak D call: TRBD1 (6 bases). Germline lookup yields CDR1 LNHNV and CDR2 YYDKDF (reference sequence). CDR3 size: 14 residues. V was trimmed by 1 base and J by 2 bases, leaving 6 bases between them. The DNA for the CDR3 is TGTGCCACCAGCAGAGCAGGGGCTGGAAACACCATATATTTT. Its protein product is CATSRAGAGNTIYF.

Comments on this clone: The junction does not match germline at one end; this may be a read error. J is TRBJ1-2 and V is TRBV13; perhaps TRBD1 as D (5 bases). Germline lookup yields CDR1 PRHDT and CDR2 FYEKMQ (reference sequence). The CDR3 contains 10 residues. The CDR3 reads CASSPRLDSF. The DNA of the CDR3 is TGTGCCAGCAGCCCGCGTTTAGACAGCTTC.

V usage is TRBV4-1 and J usage is TRBJ2-7, with a weak D call TRBD2 (6 bases). Trimming stripped 3 bases from V and 5 bases from J, with 14 bases between. Germline V gene sequence: CDR1 MGHRA, CDR2 YSYEKL. This CDR3 contains 14 residues. CDR3 region: CASSHDGSEDEQYF. The CDR3 DNA reads as TGCGCCAGCAGCCATGACGGGAGTGAGGACGAGCAGTACTTC.

The chain couples TRBV19 to TRBJ1-5; D gene uncertain. Trimming removed 0 bases at V and 1 base at J, with 10 bases between. The CDR3 covers 16 residues. Germline V gene sequence: CDR1 LNHDA, CDR2 SQIVND (reference sequence). CDR3 DNA: TGTGCCAGTAGTATAGAGACCCTGAGGAGCAATCAGCCCCAGCATTTT. Protein: CASSIETLRSNQPQHF. Full variable domain (rest looked up from reference TRBV19 and TRBJ1-5): DGGITQSPKYLFRKEGQNVTLSCEQNLNHDAMYWYRQDPGQGLRLIYYSQIVNDFQKGDIAEGYSVSREKKESFPLTVTSAQKNPTAFYLCASSIETLRSNQPQHFGDGTRLSIL.

The rearrangement links TRBV4-1 to TRBJ2-5; no clear D gene. V lost 4 bases to trimming and J lost 2 bases, with 11 bases between them. This CDR3 region has 14 residues. Germline V CDR1 and CDR2: MGHRA, YSYEKL. The CDR3 nucleotides are TGCGCCAGCAGCCTGACGACTGATCAAGAGACCCAGTACTTC. Translation: CASSLTTDQETQYF.

CDR3 bases: TGTGCCAGCAGGCCAACTAGCGGGGCTGAGACCCAGTACTTC. This encodes CASRPTSGAETQYF. The rearrangement joins TRBV2 to TRBJ2-5; 10 bases are a match to TRBD2. The CDR3 covers 14 residues. The germline CDR1 and CDR2 sequences are SNHLY and FYNNEI. Germline trimming cut 6 bases from V and 5 bases from J; bases unmatched to any gene: 6.

This clone was found once. The chain carries TRBV29-1 and TRBJ1-1; D ambiguous. Trimming shortened V by 5 bases and J by 0 bases, and 16 bases separated the two germline ends. Germline-derived CDR1 and CDR2 are SQVTM and ANQGSEA. CDR3 length: 15 amino acids. CDR3 DNA: TGCAGCGTTCAACAGTTGGGTCCTATGAACACTGAAGCTTTCTTT. Its translation is CSVQQLGPMNTEAFF. Drawing the rest from reference TRBV29-1 and TRBJ1-1, the complete variable domain is SAVISQKPSRDICQRGTSLTIQCQVDSQVTMMFWYRQQPGQSLTLIATANQGSEATYESGFVIDKFPISRPNLTFSTLTVSNMSPEDSSIYLCSVQQLGPMNTEAFFGQGTRLTVV.

This chain joins TRBV29-1 and TRBJ2-5; 7 nucleotides match TRBD2. From germline, CDR1 is SQVTM and CDR2 ANQGSEA. V was clipped by 5 bases and J by 5 bases; unmatched bases: 8. The CDR3 consists of 13 residues. CDR3 DNA: TGCAGCGTTCTAGCGGAATTCATCGAGACCCAGTACTTC. Its translation: CSVLAEFIETQYF.

The V and J genes are TRBV5-1 and TRBJ2-1; 10 nucleotides align to TRBD2. Losses at the gene ends were 2 bases for V and 10 bases for J; bases not matched to a gene: 3. This CDR3 comprises 13 residues. Germline-derived CDR1 and CDR2 are SGHRS and YFSETQ. The CDR3, as DNA: TGCGCCAGCAGCTTCGATAGCGGGAGGGAGCAGTTCTTC. Translated: CASSFDSGREQFF.